This T cell receptor beta chain comes out of a study of blood T cell repertoires in COVID-19. On the study more broadly: Acute and convalescent COVID-19 samples came from the United States, Italy and Spain. Sources were T cells, B-cell-depleted T cells, or PBMCs; the material itself was cDNA or gDNA.

This clone was picked up one time. Original processing notes: Amplification with reference gene primers provided the estimates of nucleated cell counts. Data came from immunoSEQ multiplex PCR; TCRdb stores just in-frame clones and leaves some out. That table gives V, J and clone size, and the DNA gave D and trimming. The data show 200,000 or so clones, 70% to 85% seen once. The source of this sequence is a human donor with acute or convalescent COVID-19. The donor label of this sample is uncertain. The sample was peripheral blood.

The CDR3 bases are TGTGCCAGCAGTCCAGAGGTAGCAGGGCTTCCCAGAAACACCATATATTTT. Residues: CASSPEVAGLPRNTIYF. The V call is TRBV6-6, the J call TRBJ1-3, with D possibly being TRBD1 (5 bases). Trimming took off 5 bases at V and 5 bases at J, with 22 bases between the two ends. The CDR3 runs to 17 residues. Per the germline V gene, CDR1 is MNHNY and CDR2 is SVGAGI (reference sequence).